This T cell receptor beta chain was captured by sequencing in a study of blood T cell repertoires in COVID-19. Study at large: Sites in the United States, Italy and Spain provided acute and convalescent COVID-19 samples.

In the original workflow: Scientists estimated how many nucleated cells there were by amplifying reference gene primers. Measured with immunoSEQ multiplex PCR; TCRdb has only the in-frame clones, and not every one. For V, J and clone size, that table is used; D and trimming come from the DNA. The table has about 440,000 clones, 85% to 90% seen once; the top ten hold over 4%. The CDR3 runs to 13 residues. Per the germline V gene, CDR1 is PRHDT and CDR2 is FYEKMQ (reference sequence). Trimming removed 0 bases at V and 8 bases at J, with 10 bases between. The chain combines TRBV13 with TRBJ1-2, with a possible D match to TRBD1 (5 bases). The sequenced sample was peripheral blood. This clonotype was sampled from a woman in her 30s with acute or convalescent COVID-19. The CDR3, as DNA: TGTGCCAGCAGCTTAGGCCGGGACTTAGGCTACACCTTC. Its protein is CASSLGRDLGYTF.